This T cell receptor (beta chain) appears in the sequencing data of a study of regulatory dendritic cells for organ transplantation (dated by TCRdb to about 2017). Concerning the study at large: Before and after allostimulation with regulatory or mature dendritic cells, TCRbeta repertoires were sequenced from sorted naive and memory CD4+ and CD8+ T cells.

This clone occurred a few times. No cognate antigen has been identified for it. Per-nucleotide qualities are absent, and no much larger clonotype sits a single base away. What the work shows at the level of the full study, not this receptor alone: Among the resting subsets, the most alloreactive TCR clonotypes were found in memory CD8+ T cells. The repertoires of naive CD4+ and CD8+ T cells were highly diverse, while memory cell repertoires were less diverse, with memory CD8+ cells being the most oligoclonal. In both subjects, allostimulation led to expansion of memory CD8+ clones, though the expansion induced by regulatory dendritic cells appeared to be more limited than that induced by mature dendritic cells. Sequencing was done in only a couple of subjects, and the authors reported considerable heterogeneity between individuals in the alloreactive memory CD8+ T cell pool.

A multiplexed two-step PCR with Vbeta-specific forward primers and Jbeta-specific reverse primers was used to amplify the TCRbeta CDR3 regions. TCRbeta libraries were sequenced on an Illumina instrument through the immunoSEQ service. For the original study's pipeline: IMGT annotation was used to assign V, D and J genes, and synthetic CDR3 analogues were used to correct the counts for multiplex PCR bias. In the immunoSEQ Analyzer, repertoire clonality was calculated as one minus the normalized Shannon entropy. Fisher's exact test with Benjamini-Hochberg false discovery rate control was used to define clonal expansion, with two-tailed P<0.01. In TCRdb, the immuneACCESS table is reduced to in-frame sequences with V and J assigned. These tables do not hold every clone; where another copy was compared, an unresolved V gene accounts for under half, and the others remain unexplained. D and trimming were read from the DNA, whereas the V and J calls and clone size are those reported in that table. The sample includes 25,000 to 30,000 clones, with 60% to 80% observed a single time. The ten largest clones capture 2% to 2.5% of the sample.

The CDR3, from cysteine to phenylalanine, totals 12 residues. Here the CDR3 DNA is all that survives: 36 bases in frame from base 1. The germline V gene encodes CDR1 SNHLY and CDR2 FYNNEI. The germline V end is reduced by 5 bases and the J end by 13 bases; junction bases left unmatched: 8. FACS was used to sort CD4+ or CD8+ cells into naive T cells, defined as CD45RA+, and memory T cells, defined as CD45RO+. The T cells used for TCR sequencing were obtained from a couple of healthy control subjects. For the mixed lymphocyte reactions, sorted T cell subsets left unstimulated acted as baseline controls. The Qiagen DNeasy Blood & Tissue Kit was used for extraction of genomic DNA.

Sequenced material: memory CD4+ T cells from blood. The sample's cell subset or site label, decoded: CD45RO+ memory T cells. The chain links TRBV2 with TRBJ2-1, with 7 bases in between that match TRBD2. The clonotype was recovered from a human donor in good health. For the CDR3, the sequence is CASSREGGPQFF. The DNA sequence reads TGTGCCAGCAGTAGGGAGGGAGGGCCACAGTTCTTC.